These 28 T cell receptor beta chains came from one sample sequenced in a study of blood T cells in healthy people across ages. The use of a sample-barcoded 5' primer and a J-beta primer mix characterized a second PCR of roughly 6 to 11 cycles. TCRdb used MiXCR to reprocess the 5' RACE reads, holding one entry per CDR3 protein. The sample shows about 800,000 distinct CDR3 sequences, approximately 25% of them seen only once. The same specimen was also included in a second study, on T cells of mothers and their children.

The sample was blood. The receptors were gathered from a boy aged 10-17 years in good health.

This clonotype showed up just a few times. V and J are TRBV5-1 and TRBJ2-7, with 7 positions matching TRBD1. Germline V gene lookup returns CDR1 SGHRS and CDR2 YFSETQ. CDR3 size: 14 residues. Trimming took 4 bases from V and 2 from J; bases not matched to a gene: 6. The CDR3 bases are TGCGCCAGCAGCACACCGGGACAGACCTACGAGCAGTACTTC. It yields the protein CASSTPGQTYEQYF.

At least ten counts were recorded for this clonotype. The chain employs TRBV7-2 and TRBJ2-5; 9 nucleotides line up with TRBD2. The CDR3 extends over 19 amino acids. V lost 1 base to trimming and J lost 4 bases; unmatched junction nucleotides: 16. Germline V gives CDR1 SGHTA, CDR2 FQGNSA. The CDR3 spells CASSLGVGGGASGGETQYF. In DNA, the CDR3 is TGTGCCAGCAGCTTAGGAGTTGGCGGGGGGGCCTCAGGTGGAGAGACCCAGTACTTC.

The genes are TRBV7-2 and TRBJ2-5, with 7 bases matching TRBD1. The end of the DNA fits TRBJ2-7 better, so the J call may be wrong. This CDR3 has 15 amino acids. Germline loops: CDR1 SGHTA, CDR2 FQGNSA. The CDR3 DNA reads TGTGCCAGCAGCTTACGGGACAGCAGAACCTACGAGCAGTACTTC. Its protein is CASSLRDSRTYEQYF.

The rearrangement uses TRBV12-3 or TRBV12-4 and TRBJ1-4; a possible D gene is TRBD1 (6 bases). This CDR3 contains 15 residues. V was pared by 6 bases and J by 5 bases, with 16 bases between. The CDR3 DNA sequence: TGTGCCAGCAGGTCCGCGCAAGGGGGAAATGAAAAACTGTTTTTT. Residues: CASRSAQGGNEKLFF.

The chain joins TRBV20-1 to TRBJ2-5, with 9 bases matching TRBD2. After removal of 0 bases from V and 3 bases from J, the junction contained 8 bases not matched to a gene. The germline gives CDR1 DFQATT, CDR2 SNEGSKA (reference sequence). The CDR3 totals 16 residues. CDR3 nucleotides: TGCAGTGCTAGAGATCTCGCGGGAGGGTCAGAAGAGACCCAGTACTTC. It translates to CSARDLAGGSEETQYF.

CDR3 nucleotides: TGCAGTGCTAGGTTCAGCAGCAAAGAGACCCAGTACTTC. This sequence encodes CSARFSSKETQYF. The chain couples TRBV20-1 to TRBJ2-5; D remains ambiguous. CDR1 is DFQATT and CDR2 is SNEGSKA in the germline V gene (reference sequence). The CDR3 runs 13 residues. V lost 3 bases and J 3 bases, leaving 11 bases between the germline ends.

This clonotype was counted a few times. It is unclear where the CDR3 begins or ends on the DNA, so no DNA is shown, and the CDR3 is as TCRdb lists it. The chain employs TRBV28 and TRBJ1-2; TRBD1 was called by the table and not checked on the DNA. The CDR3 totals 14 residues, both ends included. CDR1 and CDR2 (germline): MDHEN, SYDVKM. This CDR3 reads CASSSSTGGSGYTF.

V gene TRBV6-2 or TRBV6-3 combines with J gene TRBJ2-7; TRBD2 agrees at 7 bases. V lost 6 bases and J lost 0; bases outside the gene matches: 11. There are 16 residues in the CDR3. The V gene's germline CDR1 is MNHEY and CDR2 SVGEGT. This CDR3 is CASSYSSGIRSYEQYF. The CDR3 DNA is TGTGCCAGCAGCTATTCGAGCGGGATTCGCTCCTACGAGCAGTACTTC.

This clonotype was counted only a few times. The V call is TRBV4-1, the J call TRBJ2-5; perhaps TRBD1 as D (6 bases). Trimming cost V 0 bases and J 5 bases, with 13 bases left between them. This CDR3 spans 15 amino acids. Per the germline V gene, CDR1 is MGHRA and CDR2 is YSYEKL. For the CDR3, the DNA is TGCGCCAGCAGCCAAGAGTACAGGGAGAGGGAGACCCAGTACTTC. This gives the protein CASSQEYRERETQYF.

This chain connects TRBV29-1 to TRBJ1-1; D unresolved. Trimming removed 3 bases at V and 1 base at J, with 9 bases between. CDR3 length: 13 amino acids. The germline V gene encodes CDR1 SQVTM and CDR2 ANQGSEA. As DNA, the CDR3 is TGCAGCGTTGATCGGGATAGGAACACTGAAGCTTTCTTT. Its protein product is CSVDRDRNTEAFF.

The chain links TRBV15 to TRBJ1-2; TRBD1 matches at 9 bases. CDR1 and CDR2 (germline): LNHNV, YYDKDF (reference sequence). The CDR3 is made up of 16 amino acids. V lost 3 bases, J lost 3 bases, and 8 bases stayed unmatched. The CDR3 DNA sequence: TGTGCCACCAGCAGTCCCGGGACAGGGAACGACTATGGCTACACCTTC. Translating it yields CATSSPGTGNDYGYTF.

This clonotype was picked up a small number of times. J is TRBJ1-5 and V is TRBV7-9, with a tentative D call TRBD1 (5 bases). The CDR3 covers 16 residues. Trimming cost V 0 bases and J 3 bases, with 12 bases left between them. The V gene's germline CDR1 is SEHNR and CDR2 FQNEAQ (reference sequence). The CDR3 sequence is CASSLAGAGDNQPQHF. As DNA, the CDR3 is TGTGCCAGCAGCTTAGCCGGGGCCGGAGACAATCAGCCCCAGCATTTT.

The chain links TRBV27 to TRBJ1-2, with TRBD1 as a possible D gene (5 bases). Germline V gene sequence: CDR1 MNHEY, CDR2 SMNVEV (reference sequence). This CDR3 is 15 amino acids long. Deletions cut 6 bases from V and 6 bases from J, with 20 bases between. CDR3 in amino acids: CASSLSGPQFDGYTF. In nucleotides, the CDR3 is TGTGCCAGCAGCCTCTCGGGACCGCAGTTTGATGGCTACACCTTC.

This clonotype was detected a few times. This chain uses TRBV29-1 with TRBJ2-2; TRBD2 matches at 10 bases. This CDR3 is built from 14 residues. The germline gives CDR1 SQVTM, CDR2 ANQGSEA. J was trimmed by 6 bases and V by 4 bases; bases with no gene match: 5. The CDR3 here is CSVAPSGRAGELFF. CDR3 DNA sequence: TGCAGCGTTGCGCCCAGCGGGAGGGCCGGGGAGCTGTTTTTT.

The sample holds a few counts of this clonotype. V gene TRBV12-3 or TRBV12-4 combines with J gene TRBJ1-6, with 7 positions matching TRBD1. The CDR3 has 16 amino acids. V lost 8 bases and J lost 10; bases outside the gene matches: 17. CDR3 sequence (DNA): TGTGCCAGCTCCCAGGGGGGGGGCGGTTCTTACTCACCCCTCCACTTT. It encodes CASSQGGGGSYSPLHF.

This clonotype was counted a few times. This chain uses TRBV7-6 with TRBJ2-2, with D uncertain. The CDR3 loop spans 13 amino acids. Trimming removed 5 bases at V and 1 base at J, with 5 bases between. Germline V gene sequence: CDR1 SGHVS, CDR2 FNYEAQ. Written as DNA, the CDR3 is TGTGCCAGCAGCGGTGTGAACACCGGGGAGCTGTTTTTT. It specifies CASSGVNTGELFF.

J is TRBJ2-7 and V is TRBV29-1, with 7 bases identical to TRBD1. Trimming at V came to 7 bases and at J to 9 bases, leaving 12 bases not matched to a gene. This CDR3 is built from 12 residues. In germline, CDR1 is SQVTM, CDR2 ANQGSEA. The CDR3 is CSGGTARGVQYF. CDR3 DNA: TGCAGCGGAGGGACAGCTCGGGGTGTGCAGTACTTC.

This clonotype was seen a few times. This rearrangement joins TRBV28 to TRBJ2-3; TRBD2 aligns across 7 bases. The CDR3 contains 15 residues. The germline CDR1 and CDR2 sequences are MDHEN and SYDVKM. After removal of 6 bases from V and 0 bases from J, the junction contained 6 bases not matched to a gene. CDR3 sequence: CASRPAGLSTDTQYF. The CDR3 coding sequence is TGTGCCAGCAGACCAGCGGGACTCAGCACAGATACGCAGTATTTT.

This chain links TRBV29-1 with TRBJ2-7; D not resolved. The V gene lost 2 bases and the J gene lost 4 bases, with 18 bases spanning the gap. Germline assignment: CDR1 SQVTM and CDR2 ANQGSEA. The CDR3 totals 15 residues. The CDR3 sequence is CSVEKGLGKNYEQYF. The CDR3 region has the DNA TGCAGCGTTGAAAAGGGTCTGGGGAAGAATTACGAGCAGTACTTC.

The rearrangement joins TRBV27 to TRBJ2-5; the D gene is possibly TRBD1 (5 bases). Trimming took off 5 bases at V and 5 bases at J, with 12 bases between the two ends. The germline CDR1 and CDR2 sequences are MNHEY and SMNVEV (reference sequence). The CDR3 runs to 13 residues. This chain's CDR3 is CASSLQGMETQYF. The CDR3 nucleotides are TGTGCCAGCAGTCTCCAGGGCATGGAGACCCAGTACTTC.

Here the CDR3 DNA reads TGCAGCGCTTATAGCGGGGGGGTAGGATCGGAGACCCAGTACTTC. This sequence encodes CSAYSGGVGSETQYF. The V call is TRBV29-1, the J call TRBJ2-5, with TRBD2 matching 11 bases. Trimming cost V 7 bases and J 5 bases; bases outside gene matches: 12. Per the germline V gene, CDR1 is SQVTM and CDR2 is ANQGSEA. This CDR3 is 15 amino acids long.

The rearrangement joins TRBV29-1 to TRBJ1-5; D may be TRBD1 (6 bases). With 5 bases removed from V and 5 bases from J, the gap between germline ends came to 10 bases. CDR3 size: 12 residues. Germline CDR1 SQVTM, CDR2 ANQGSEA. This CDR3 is CSVRAGDQPQHF. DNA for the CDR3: TGCAGCGTTAGGGCAGGGGATCAGCCCCAGCATTTT.

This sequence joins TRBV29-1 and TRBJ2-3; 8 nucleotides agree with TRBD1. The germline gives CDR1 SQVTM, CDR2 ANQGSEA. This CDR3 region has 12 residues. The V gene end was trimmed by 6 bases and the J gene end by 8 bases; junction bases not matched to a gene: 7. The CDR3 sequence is CSVPRGPGTQYF. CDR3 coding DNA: TGCAGCGTGCCCAGGGGGCCAGGTACGCAGTATTTT.

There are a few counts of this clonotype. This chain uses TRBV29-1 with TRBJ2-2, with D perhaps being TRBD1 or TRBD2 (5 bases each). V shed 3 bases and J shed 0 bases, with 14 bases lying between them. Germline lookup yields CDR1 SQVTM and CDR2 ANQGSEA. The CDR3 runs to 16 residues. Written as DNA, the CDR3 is TGCAGCGTTGAGAGGGACGGCTACGCGAACACCGGGGAGCTGTTTTTT. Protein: CSVERDGYANTGELFF.

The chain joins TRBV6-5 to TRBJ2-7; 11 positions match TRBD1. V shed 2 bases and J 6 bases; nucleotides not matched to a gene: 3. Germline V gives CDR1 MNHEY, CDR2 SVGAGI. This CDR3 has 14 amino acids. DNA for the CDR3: TGTGCCAGCAGTTACGGGACAGGGGGTTCCGAGCAGTACTTC. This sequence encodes CASSYGTGGSEQYF.

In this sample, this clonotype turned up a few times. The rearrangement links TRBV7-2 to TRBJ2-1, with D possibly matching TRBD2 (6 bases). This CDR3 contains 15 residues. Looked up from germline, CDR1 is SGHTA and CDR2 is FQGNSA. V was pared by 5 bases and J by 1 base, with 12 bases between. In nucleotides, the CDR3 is TGTGCCAGCAGCCCTATAGGGAGGTCCTACAATGAGCAGTTCTTC. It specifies CASSPIGRSYNEQFF. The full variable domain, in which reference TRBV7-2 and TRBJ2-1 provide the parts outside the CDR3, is GAGVSQSPSNKVTEKGKDVELRCDPISGHTALYWYRQSLGQGLEFLIYFQGNSAPDKSGLPSDRFSAERTGGSVSTLTIQRTQQEDSAVYLCASSPIGRSYNEQFFGPGTRLTVL.

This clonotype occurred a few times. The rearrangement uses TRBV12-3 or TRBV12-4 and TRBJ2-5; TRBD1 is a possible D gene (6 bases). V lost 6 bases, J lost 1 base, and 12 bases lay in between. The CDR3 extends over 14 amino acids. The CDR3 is CASSMTGTQETQYF. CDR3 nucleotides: TGTGCCAGCAGCATGACAGGAACCCAAGAGACCCAGTACTTC.

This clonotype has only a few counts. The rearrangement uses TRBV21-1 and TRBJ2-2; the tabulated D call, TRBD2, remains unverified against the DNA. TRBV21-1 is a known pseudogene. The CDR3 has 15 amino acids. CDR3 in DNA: TGTGCCAGCAGCAAAGAAGGGACTCCCCCCGGGGAGCTGTTTTTT. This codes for CASSKEGTPPGELFF.